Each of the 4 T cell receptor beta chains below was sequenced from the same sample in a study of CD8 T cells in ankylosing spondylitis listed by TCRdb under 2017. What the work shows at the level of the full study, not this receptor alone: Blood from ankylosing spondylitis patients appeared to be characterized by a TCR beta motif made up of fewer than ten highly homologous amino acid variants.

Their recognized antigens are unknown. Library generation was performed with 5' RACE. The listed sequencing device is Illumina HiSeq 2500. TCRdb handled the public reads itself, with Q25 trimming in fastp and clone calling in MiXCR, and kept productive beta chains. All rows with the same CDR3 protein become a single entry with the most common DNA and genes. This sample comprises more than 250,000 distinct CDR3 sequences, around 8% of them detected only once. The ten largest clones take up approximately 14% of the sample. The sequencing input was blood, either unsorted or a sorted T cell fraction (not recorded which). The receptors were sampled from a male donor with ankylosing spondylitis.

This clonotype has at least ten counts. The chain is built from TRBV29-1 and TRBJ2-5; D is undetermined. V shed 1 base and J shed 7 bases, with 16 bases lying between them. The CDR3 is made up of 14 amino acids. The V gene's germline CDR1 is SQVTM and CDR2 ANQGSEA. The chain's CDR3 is CSVEAAPTKGTQYF. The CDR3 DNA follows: TGCAGCGTTGAAGCGGCCCCTACCAAGGGGACCCAGTACTTC.

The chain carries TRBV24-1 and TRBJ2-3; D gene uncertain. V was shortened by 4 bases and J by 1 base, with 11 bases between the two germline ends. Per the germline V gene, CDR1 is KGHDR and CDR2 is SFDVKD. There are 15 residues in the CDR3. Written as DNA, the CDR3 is TGTGCCACCAGTGAAACCGGACGAGGCACAGATACGCAGTATTTT. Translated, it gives CATSETGRGTDTQYF.

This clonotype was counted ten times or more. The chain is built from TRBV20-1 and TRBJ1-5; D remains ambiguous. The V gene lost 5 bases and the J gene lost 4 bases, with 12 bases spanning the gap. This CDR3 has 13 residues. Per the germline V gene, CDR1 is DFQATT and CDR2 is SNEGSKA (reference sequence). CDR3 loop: CSAPYWDNQPQHF. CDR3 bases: TGCAGTGCTCCATACTGGGATAATCAGCCCCAGCATTTT.

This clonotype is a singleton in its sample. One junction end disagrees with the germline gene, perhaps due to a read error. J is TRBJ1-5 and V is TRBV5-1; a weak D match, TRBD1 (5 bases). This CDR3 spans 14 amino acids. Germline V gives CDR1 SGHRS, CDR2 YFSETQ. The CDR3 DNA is TGCGCCAGCAGCTCAGGCCAAGGGGATCAGCCCCAGCAATTT. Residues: CASSSGQGDQPQQF. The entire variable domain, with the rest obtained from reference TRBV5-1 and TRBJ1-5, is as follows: KAGVTQTPRYLIKTRGQQVTLSCSPISGHRSVSWYQQTPGQGLQFLFEYFSETQRNKGNFPGRFSGRQFSNSRSEMNVSTLELGDSALYLCASSSGQGDQPQQFGDGTRLSIL.